This T cell receptor (beta chain) stems from a study of blood T cell repertoires in COVID-19. About the research overall: Samples representing acute and convalescent COVID-19 were sourced from the United States, Italy and Spain. T cells, B-cell-depleted T cells, or PBMCs supplied cDNA or gDNA.

Per the germline V gene, CDR1 is SGHAT and CDR2 is FQNNGV. Trimming stripped 6 bases from V and 4 bases from J, with 15 bases between. The CDR3 runs to 14 residues. This clone was detected once. Methods used by the authors: Estimates of nucleated cell counts were drawn from the amplification of reference gene primers. Some clones are missing from TCRdb's copy, which holds only in-frame ones; the method was immunoSEQ multiplex PCR. V and J calls and clone size are copied from that table; D and trimming were computed from the DNA. The sample contains more than 85,000 clones, around 68% of which appear only once.

The source is an older woman with acute or convalescent COVID-19. Sequencing input: peripheral blood. J is TRBJ2-5 and V is TRBV11-2; D unresolved. DNA for the CDR3: TGTGCCAGCAGTATAGATTCATTCCTAGAGACCCAGTACTTC. Residues: CASSIDSFLETQYF.